Each of the 5 T cell receptor beta chains below was sequenced from the same sample in a study of human T cells and chemical hapten exposure. The time point here: patch test 2, 6 weeks after DPC sensitization. Treatment: therapeutic diphenylcyclopropenone sensitization with weekly scalp DPC. MiXCR, applied by TCRdb to the RACE reads, yields one record per CDR3 protein. Of about 81,000 distinct CDR3 sequences in the sample, roughly 10% were seen once. This sample comprised whole blood, obtained in connection with sensitization to the hapten diphenylcyclopropenone (DPC). Every receptor here comes from a woman aged 25 to 39 with alopecia areata. Some clones in this sample may be carry-over from other donors' samples.

The chain carries TRBV4-2 and TRBJ2-2; D is ambiguous. The germline gives CDR1 LGHNA, CDR2 YNFKEQ. The V and J ends lost 1 base and 6 bases respectively, with 12 bases between them. The CDR3 covers 15 residues. CDR3 sequence: CASSQVAPPAGELFF. Here the CDR3 DNA reads TGTGCCAGCAGCCAAGTCGCGCCCCCAGCCGGGGAGCTGTTTTTT.

The chain employs TRBV18 and TRBJ2-1; 10 bases match TRBD2. CDR1 is KGHSH, CDR2 LQKENI, per germline. The CDR3 loop spans 18 amino acids. Germline trimming cut 4 bases from V and 4 bases from J; bases unmatched to any gene: 13. This CDR3 is CASSRKGLAGEPYNEQFF. CDR3 bases: TGTGCCAGCTCACGGAAAGGTCTAGCGGGAGAGCCGTACAATGAGCAGTTCTTC.

The chain employs TRBV19 and TRBJ2-3; D is ambiguous. This CDR3 spans 14 amino acids. The germline CDR1 and CDR2 sequences are LNHDA and SQIVND (reference sequence). Trimming removed 3 bases from V and 4 bases from J, with 11 bases in between. The CDR3, as DNA: TGTGCCAGTAGTATTCGTGGCGAGTCAGATACGCAGTATTTT. Translation gives CASSIRGESDTQYF.

This clonotype was found many times. The V gene is TRBV28, the J gene TRBJ2-3, with unresolved D. V lost 8 bases, J lost 1 base, and 16 bases lay in between. The CDR3 has 15 residues. Germline loops: CDR1 MDHEN, CDR2 SYDVKM. The CDR3 sequence is CASRDVVLGTDTQYF. In nucleotides, the CDR3 is TGTGCCAGCCGCGATGTTGTCCTAGGCACAGATACGCAGTATTTT.

In this sample, this clonotype turned up many times. The chain uses TRBV7-9 and TRBJ2-5; D not resolved. This CDR3 region has 11 residues. V was shortened by 5 bases and J by 3 bases, with 4 bases between the two germline ends. Germline V lookup: CDR1 SEHNR, CDR2 FQNEAQ (reference sequence). This chain's CDR3 is CASSNKETQYF. CDR3 nucleotide sequence: TGTGCCAGCAGCAACAAAGAGACCCAGTACTTC.